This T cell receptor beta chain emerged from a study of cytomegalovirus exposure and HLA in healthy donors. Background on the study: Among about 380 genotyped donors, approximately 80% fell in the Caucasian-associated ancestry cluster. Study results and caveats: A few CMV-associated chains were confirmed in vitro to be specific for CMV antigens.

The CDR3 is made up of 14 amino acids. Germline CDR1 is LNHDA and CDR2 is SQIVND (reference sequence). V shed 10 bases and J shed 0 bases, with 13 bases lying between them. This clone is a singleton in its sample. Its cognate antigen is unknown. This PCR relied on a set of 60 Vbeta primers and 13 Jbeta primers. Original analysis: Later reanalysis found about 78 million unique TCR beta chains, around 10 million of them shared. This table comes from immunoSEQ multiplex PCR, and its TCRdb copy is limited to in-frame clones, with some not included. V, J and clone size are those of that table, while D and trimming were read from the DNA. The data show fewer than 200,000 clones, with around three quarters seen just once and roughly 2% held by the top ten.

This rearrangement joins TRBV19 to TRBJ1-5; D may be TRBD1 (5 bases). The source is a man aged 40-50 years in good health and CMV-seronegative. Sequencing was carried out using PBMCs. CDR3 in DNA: TGTGCCACCACCGACAGTCTTAGCAATCAGCCCCAGCATTTT. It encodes CATTDSLSNQPQHF.